The 20 T cell receptor beta chains presented below share a single source sample, sequenced in a study of T cell clusters in autoimmune cytopenias. One tube held mixed TRB-A and TRB-B primer pools for touch-down PCR. TCRdb reprocessed the multiplex PCR reads; each CDR3 protein has one entry and no DNA is given. The sample data list more than 9,000 distinct CDR3 sequences. Some 38,000 genome equivalents of blood DNA were amplified for TRB. These data also formed part of another study, on T cell repertoires in aging, cancer and after chemotherapy.

Sequencing input: peripheral blood. These receptors all stem from a human donor in good health.

The chain recombines TRBV6-5 with TRBJ2-1; as DNA is missing, the TRBD1 call by TCRdb cannot be tested. CDR3 length equals 13 residues. From germline, CDR1 is MNHEY and CDR2 SVGAGI. CDR3 sequence reads: CASSEQGHNEQFF.

V is TRBV4-3 and J is TRBJ2-7. This CDR3 contains 17 residues. Looked up from germline, CDR1 is LGHNA and CDR2 is YSLEER. The CDR3 here is CASSQDAPSDLTYEQYF.

Frequency places this clonotype as medium-sized. This rearrangement joins TRBV6-2 or TRBV6-3 to TRBJ1-2. From germline, CDR1 is MNHEY and CDR2 SVGEGT. The CDR3 has 14 amino acids. The CDR3 is CASTLDGTNYGYTF.

Considering frequency, this clonotype is medium-sized. The rearrangement joins TRBV12-3 or TRBV12-4 to TRBJ1-2; the D call of TRBD1 rests on TCRdb alone, since no DNA is present to check it. The CDR3 extends over 12 amino acids. CDR3 loop: CASNPGGLGYTF.

The CDR3 here is CASSPIWVADTQYF. J is TRBJ2-3 and V is TRBV7-9. CDR3 length equals 14 residues. Germline V gene sequence: CDR1 SEHNR, CDR2 FQNEAQ (reference sequence).

The CDR3 is CASSPGGVGYTF. The chain uses TRBV18 and TRBJ1-2. CDR1 and CDR2 (germline): KGHSH, LQKENI. This CDR3 spans 12 amino acids.

The chain recombines TRBV6-5 with TRBJ1-1. CDR1 is MNHEY, CDR2 SVGAGI, per germline. This CDR3 has 15 residues. CDR3 residues: CAISEYGSWNTEAFF.

The gene calls are TRBV12-3 or TRBV12-4 and TRBJ1-3. This CDR3 region has 16 residues. The CDR3 sequence: CASSSASVSSGNTIYF.

This chain connects TRBV28 to TRBJ1-2; TCRdb gives TRBD1 as the D gene, but with no DNA this cannot be confirmed. Germline V gives CDR1 MDHEN, CDR2 SYDVKM. The CDR3 runs 15 residues. The CDR3 here is CASSLWEGAGYGYTF.

The V gene is TRBV7-2, the J gene TRBJ2-7; there is no DNA to check the TCRdb D call of TRBD1. The CDR3 covers 13 residues. Germline V gives CDR1 SGHTA, CDR2 FQGNSA. The CDR3: CASSQGPAWEQYF. Drawing the rest from reference TRBV7-2 and TRBJ2-7, the complete variable domain is GAGVSQSPSNKVTEKGKDVELRCDPISGHTALYWYRQSLGQGLEFLIYFQGNSAPDKSGLPSDRFSAERTGGSVSTLTIQRTQQEDSAVYLCASSQGPAWEQYFGPGTRLTVT.

The gene calls are TRBV12-3 or TRBV12-4 and TRBJ2-3; TCRdb designates TRBD1, a call that cannot be tested without DNA. CDR3 size: 16 residues. CDR3 residues: CASSFGDRGLADTQYF.

Measured by frequency, this clonotype is medium-sized. The chain is built from TRBV7-9 and TRBJ1-1; TCRdb lists TRBD1, though no DNA is available to test this call. Germline-derived CDR1 and CDR2 are SEHNR and FQNEAQ (reference sequence). This CDR3 spans 14 amino acids. The CDR3 spells CASSLTGKNTEAFF.

J is TRBJ2-7 and V is TRBV13; no DNA is available, so the TRBD2 call from TCRdb remains unchecked. Looked up from germline, CDR1 is PRHDT and CDR2 is FYEKMQ (reference sequence). The CDR3 contains 15 residues. The CDR3 region is CASSLGGGRNYEQYF. Filled out from reference TRBV13 and TRBJ2-7, the complete variable domain reads AAGVIQSPRHLIKEKRETATLKCYPIPRHDTVYWYQQGPGQDPQFLISFYEKMQSDKGSIPDRFSAQQFSDYHSELNMSSLELGDSALYFCASSLGGGRNYEQYFGPGTRLTVT.

This clonotype is medium-sized (0.01 to 0.1%) by frequency. V and J are TRBV20-1 and TRBJ1-6; TCRdb names TRBD1, which stays unverified in the absence of DNA. Germline V gene sequence: CDR1 DFQATT, CDR2 SNEGSKA (reference sequence). The CDR3 length is 13 residues. The CDR3 protein is CSAHLGQGETLHF.

By frequency, this clonotype is medium-sized. The chain employs TRBV5-6 and TRBJ2-7; checking the TCRdb D call of TRBD1 is not possible without DNA. From germline, CDR1 is SGHDT and CDR2 YYEEEE. The CDR3 has 14 amino acids. This CDR3 is CASSARDRGGEQYF.

This rearrangement joins TRBV5-5 to TRBJ2-7; the TRBD1 assignment by TCRdb is unverifiable without DNA. The CDR3 totals 14 residues. Germline V lookup: CDR1 SGHKS, CDR2 YYEKEE (reference sequence). CDR3 residues: CASSLRQGAYEQYF.

This clonotype registers medium-sized by frequency. The chain employs TRBV6-2 or TRBV6-3 and TRBJ1-6; lacking DNA, the TRBD1 call made by TCRdb goes unchecked. The CDR3 covers 15 residues. The V gene's germline CDR1 is MNHEY and CDR2 SVGEGT. The CDR3 sequence: CASSYLDRVDSPLHF.

This chain joins TRBV5-1 and TRBJ1-1. Germline V gene lookup returns CDR1 SGHRS and CDR2 YFSETQ. The CDR3 covers 13 residues. This CDR3 is CASAGTSNTEAFF.

This clonotype is identified as medium-sized (0.01 to 0.1%) from frequency. The genes are TRBV29-1 and TRBJ2-7. Germline-derived CDR1 and CDR2 are SQVTM and ANQGSEA. There are 11 residues in the CDR3. The CDR3 reads CSVGSSYEQYF.

This clonotype ranks as medium-sized (0.01 to 0.1%) in terms of frequency. The chain links TRBV7-9 to TRBJ1-6; TCRdb returns TRBD1, unconfirmable since there is no DNA. The CDR3 contains 12 residues. CDR1 and CDR2 from the germline V gene are SEHNR and FQNEAQ (reference sequence). The CDR3 sequence: CASRDGVSPLHF.